Below are 18 T cell receptor beta chains sequenced from a single sample in a study of Graves' ophthalmopathy and Graves' hyperthyroidism. CDR3 regions of TCR beta were amplified from RNA transcripts. Second-round multiplex PCR followed a first-round RT-PCR using HTBI primers. TCRdb reprocessed the multiplex PCR reads with MiXCR, giving one entry per CDR3 protein. The repertoire holds about 590,000 distinct CDR3 sequences, with 35% to 45% as singletons. The sequenced material came from peripheral blood or thyroid tissue (not recorded which). The receptors shown here come from an adult man with Graves' hyperthyroidism.

The sample holds a few counts of this clonotype. The chain combines TRBV29-1 with TRBJ2-3; a weak D match, TRBD1 (5 bases). The CDR3 length is 16 residues. With 1 base removed from V and 0 bases from J, the gap between germline ends came to 14 bases. Germline CDR1 reads SQVTM; CDR2 reads ANQGSEA. As DNA, the CDR3 is TGCAGCGTTGAAGGAAAAGGGGTCGGGAGCACAGATACGCAGTATTTT. Translating it yields CSVEGKGVGSTDTQYF.

The gene calls are TRBV5-1 and TRBJ2-7; D call uncertain. Per the germline V gene, CDR1 is SGHRS and CDR2 is YFSETQ. The CDR3 has 16 residues. The germline V and J ends were trimmed by 4 bases and 1 base, with 18 bases remaining between them. The chain's CDR3 is CASSPTVTRTSYEQYF. DNA of the CDR3: TGCGCCAGCAGCCCGACGGTGACAAGAACTTCCTACGAGCAGTACTTC. The full variable domain, completed using reference TRBV5-1 and TRBJ2-7, is KAGVTQTPRYLIKTRGQQVTLSCSPISGHRSVSWYQQTPGQGLQFLFEYFSETQRNKGNFPGRFSGRQFSNSRSEMNVSTLELGDSALYLCASSPTVTRTSYEQYFGPGTRLTVT.

This clonotype occurred a few times. The V and J genes are TRBV9 and TRBJ1-6; TRBD1 aligns across 7 bases. Germline-derived CDR1 and CDR2 are SGDLS and YYNGEE. V dropped 4 bases and J dropped 7; count of bases not matched to a gene: 11. The CDR3 is made up of 16 amino acids. In DNA form, the CDR3 reads TGTGCCAGCAGCCTAACAGGGGAGAGTCGAAATTCACCCCTCCACTTT. Encoded protein: CASSLTGESRNSPLHF.

As regards this clonotype: This may be a read error: a much more frequent sequence differs by one nucleotide. V and J are TRBV11-1 and TRBJ2-5; the D is unclear. The germline V gene encodes CDR1 SGHAT and CDR2 FQDESV (reference sequence). The CDR3 has 14 residues. Between the trimmed V and J ends, which lost 5 bases and 0 bases, there was a span of 10 bases. The CDR3 nucleotides read TGTGCCAGCAGCGTAACAGCGAACCAAGAGACCCAGTACTTC. Translated: CASSVTANQETQYF. Full variable domain (rest looked up from reference TRBV11-1 and TRBJ2-5): EAEVAQSPRYKITEKSQAVAFWCDPISGHATLYWYRQILGQGPELLVQFQDESVVDDSQLPKDRFSAERLKGVDSTLKIQPAELGDSAMYLCASSVTANQETQYFGPGTRLLVL.

This clonotype has a single count. V usage is TRBV19 and J usage is TRBJ2-1; D is uncertain. Germline assignment: CDR1 LNHDA and CDR2 SQIVND (reference sequence). V shed 5 bases and J shed 2 bases, with 10 bases lying between them. This CDR3 has 14 residues. The CDR3 is CASSLELTYNEQFF. CDR3 DNA sequence: TGTGCCAGTAGTCTCGAGTTAACCTACAATGAGCAGTTCTTC.

This clonotype was seen many times. This chain links TRBV20-1 with TRBJ1-5; D possibly corresponds to TRBD1 (6 bases). The CDR3 is made up of 14 amino acids. Germline CDR1 and CDR2: DFQATT and SNEGSKA (reference sequence). V lost 4 bases, J lost 4 bases, and 14 bases lay in between. Written as DNA, the CDR3 is TGCAGTGCTACCCCGACTGGGACAAATCAGCCCCAGCATTTT. This encodes CSATPTGTNQPQHF.

In its sample, this clonotype was seen many times. J is TRBJ2-7 and V is TRBV7-9; TRBD1 agrees at 9 bases. The CDR3 runs 19 residues. CDR1 is SEHNR and CDR2 is FQNEAQ in the germline V gene (reference sequence). V shed 4 bases, J shed 1 base, and the junction held 17 bases outside the gene matches. The CDR3 here is CASSSSGPGTGTVSYEQYF. For the CDR3, the DNA is TGTGCCAGCAGCTCATCCGGCCCCGGGACAGGGACGGTTTCCTACGAGCAGTACTTC.

This clonotype occurred many times. The chain recombines TRBV12-3 or TRBV12-4 with TRBJ1-1, with D tentatively TRBD1 (5 bases). The CDR3 extends over 14 amino acids. With 8 bases removed from V and 1 base from J, the gap between germline ends came to 14 bases. The CDR3 DNA is TGTGCCAGCTCGGGGCAGGGAGGGAACACTGAAGCTTTCTTT. Translation gives CASSGQGGNTEAFF.

This clonotype was detected many times. Germline and junction disagree at one end, which may indicate a read error. The rearrangement links TRBV14 to TRBJ2-2; D ambiguous. This CDR3 comprises 11 residues. The germline V gene encodes CDR1 SGHDN and CDR2 FVKESK. The CDR3 region is CASSQDLGFPF. Written as DNA, the CDR3 is TGTGCCAGCAGCCAAGACCTAGGTTTTCCTTTT.

The chain combines TRBV24-1 with TRBJ2-1, with 9 bases that match TRBD2. With 9 bases clipped from V and 5 bases from J, the junction kept 19 bases outside the gene matches. The CDR3 runs 18 residues. Per germline, CDR1 KGHDR and CDR2 SFDVKD. The CDR3, as DNA: TGTGCCACCGGAGGGTCGGCCTTAGCGGGGGAACTTAACAATGAGCAGTTCTTC. This gives the protein CATGGSALAGELNNEQFF.

This clonotype was observed many times. This sequence joins TRBV7-3 and TRBJ2-7; D is perhaps TRBD1 or TRBD2 (6 bases each). Germline CDR1 and CDR2: SGHTA and FQGTGA. The V end was cut by 1 base, the J end by 0 bases, with 10 bases between. The CDR3 spans 15 residues. CDR3 DNA: TGTGCCAGCAGCTTAATGGGGGGCAACTCCTACGAGCAGTACTTC. It encodes CASSLMGGNSYEQYF.

In its sample, this clonotype was seen many times. V gene TRBV12-3 or TRBV12-4 combines with J gene TRBJ2-7, with 9 bases aligning to TRBD1. Germline trimming cut 10 bases from V and 0 bases from J; bases unmatched to any gene: 4. The CDR3 length is 13 residues. The CDR3 nucleotides read TGTGCCACAAAACAGGGGGCCTCCTACGAGCAGTACTTC. It yields the protein CATKQGASYEQYF.

This clonotype was seen a handful of times. The rearrangement joins TRBV20-1 to TRBJ1-5, with D unresolved. Trimming pared 0 bases from V and 5 bases from J, leaving 5 bases between. The CDR3 extends over 12 amino acids. The germline V gene encodes CDR1 DFQATT and CDR2 SNEGSKA (reference sequence). The CDR3 reads CSARDGDQPQHF. The DNA for the CDR3 is TGCAGTGCTAGAGATGGGGATCAGCCCCAGCATTTT.

The genes are TRBV9 and TRBJ2-5, with 8 bases aligning to TRBD2. V lost 0 bases to trimming and J lost 5 bases; unmatched junction nucleotides: 6. This CDR3 spans 15 amino acids. Germline values: CDR1 SGDLS, CDR2 YYNGEE. CDR3 sequence: CASSVDGLARETQYF. CDR3 DNA: TGTGCCAGCAGCGTAGATGGACTAGCAAGGGAGACCCAGTACTTC. Full variable domain (outside the CDR3, taken from reference TRBV9 and TRBJ2-5): DSGVTQTPKHLITATGQRVTLRCSPRSGDLSVYWYQQSLDQGLQFLIQYYNGEERAKGNILERFSAQQFPDLHSELNLSSLELGDSALYFCASSVDGLARETQYFGPGTRLLVL.

The table lists this clonotype with a few counts. The chain has TRBV5-4 and TRBJ1-1, with a tentative D call TRBD1 (5 bases). Germline V lookup: CDR1 SGHNT, CDR2 YYREEE (reference sequence). The length of the CDR3 is 14 residues. Trimming pared 5 bases from V and 2 bases from J, leaving 13 bases between. The CDR3 is CASRGRQNNTEAFF. The CDR3 nucleotides read TGTGCCAGCAGGGGGAGACAGAATAACACTGAAGCTTTCTTT.

This clonotype was picked up many times. The CDR3 bases are TGTGCCAGCAGTTTTAGAACGAGAACTAATGAAAAACTGTTTTTT. It codes for CASSFRTRTNEKLFF. The chain combines TRBV12-3 or TRBV12-4 with TRBJ1-4; unclear D gene. V gave up 3 bases and J gave up 1 base, with 9 bases separating them. The CDR3 is made up of 15 amino acids.

This chain connects TRBV4-1 to TRBJ1-1; no clear D gene. Trimming took off 0 bases at V and 0 bases at J, with 14 bases between the two ends. The CDR3 has 17 amino acids. Germline-derived CDR1 and CDR2 are MGHRA and YSYEKL. CDR3 sequence: CASSQDDLNPMNTEAFF. The CDR3 coding sequence is TGCGCCAGCAGCCAAGATGATCTAAACCCCATGAACACTGAAGCTTTCTTT.

The sample holds many counts of this clonotype. The chain employs TRBV13 and TRBJ2-7; 8 bases agree with TRBD1. Trimming took 5 bases from V and 3 from J; bases not matched to a gene: 12. Germline CDR1 reads PRHDT; CDR2 reads FYEKMQ (reference sequence). The CDR3 is made up of 16 amino acids. The CDR3 DNA is TGTGCCAGCAGCGCACCTCCGGGACAGGAAGACTACGAGCAGTACTTC. The encoded protein is CASSAPPGQEDYEQYF. Filled out from reference TRBV13 and TRBJ2-7, the complete variable domain reads AAGVIQSPRHLIKEKRETATLKCYPIPRHDTVYWYQQGPGQDPQFLISFYEKMQSDKGSIPDRFSAQQFSDYHSELNMSSLELGDSALYFCASSAPPGQEDYEQYFGPGTRLTVT.